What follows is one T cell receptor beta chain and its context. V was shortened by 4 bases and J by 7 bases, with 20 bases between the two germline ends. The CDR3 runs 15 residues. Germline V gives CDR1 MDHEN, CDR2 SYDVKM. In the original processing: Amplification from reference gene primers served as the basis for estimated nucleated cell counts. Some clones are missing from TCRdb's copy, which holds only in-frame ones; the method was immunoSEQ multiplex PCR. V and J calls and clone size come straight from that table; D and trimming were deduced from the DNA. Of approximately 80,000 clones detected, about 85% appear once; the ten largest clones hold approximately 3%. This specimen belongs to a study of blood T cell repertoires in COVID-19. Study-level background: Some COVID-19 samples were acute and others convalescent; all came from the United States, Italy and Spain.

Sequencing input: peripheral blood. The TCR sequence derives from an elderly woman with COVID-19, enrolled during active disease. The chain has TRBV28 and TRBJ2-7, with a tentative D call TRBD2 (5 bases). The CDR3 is CASSYGGVPGDEQYF. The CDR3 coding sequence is TGTGCCAGCAGTTACGGCGGCGTCCCCGGGGATGAGCAGTACTTC.